The following is a T cell receptor (beta chain) sequence with its context. Its matching antigen is unknown. The CDR3 spans 15 residues. CDR1 LNHDA and CDR2 SQIVND come from the germline V gene (reference sequence). V was trimmed by 7 bases and J by 6 bases, leaving 16 bases between them. The protocol was immunoSEQ multiplex PCR, while the TCRdb copy is restricted to in-frame clones and leaves out a portion. The sample carries some 2,000,000 clones, about 94% recorded once. This entry is derived from a study of shared clonotypes between healthy human individuals. Study in general: Per donor, CD8 memory used one plate, CD8 naive used two, CD4 memory used three and CD4 naive used three. Points from the study as a whole: Apart from blood, nothing was sampled; tissue repertoires likely differ.

The specimen was naive CD4+ T cells sorted from blood. The subset is: CD45RA+ positively selected. The gene calls are TRBV19 and TRBJ1-6, with unresolved D. The origin of this receptor is a man aged 18 to 35 in good health. CDR3 sequence reads: CASIGNFGPNSPLHF. The CDR3, as DNA: TGTGCCAGTATTGGAAATTTTGGACCTAATTCACCCCTCCACTTT.